A selection of T cell receptor beta chains follows, all from one sample in a study of cytomegalovirus exposure and HLA in healthy donors. Produced via immunoSEQ multiplex PCR; TCRdb's table is partial and in-frame only. The sample has 200,000 to 250,000 clones. The specimen was PBMCs. The receptors were sampled from a girl aged 2 to 9 in good health and CMV-seropositive. The CDR3 runs from the conserved cysteine through the conserved F or W. The order of the fields is V gene, D gene, J gene, CDR3 DNA, CDR3 protein. A D gene is named only where the DNA matches it firmly.

TRBV11-1	TRBD1	TRBJ2-2	TGTGCCAGCAGCTCGAACAGGGGGGTTGGGGAGCTGTTTTTT	CASSSNRGVGELFF
TRBV2	.	TRBJ2-7	TGTGCCAGCATCCCCGCGGCCCACGAGCAGTACTTC	CASIPAAHEQYF
TRBV18	.	TRBJ2-7	TGTGCCAGCTCACTGGAGGGCCCATACGAGCAGTACTTC	CASSLEGPYEQYF
TRBV29-1	.	TRBJ2-7	TGCAGCGTAGCCGGGACTGCTTTCTACGAGCAGTACTTC	CSVAGTAFYEQYF
TRBV29-1	TRBD1	TRBJ1-2	TGCAGCGTCGCGGTCGGACAGGGCAGAAGGTATGGCTACACCTTC	CSVAVGQGRRYGYTF
TRBV5-1	TRBD2	TRBJ2-1	TGCGCCAGCAGCTTGGACCCCCTAGCGGGAGTAGTCAATGAGCAGTTCTTC	CASSLDPLAGVVNEQFF
TRBV7-2	.	TRBJ1-1	TGTGCCAGCAGCTTATTATATCCGGGGGGGCGGACTGAAGCTTTCTTT	CASSLLYPGGRTEAFF
TRBV7-6	TRBD1	TRBJ2-1	TGTGCCAGCAGCTTGAGGGGGCCGCACAATGAGCAGTTCTTC	CASSLRGPHNEQFF
TRBV2	TRBD2	TRBJ2-1	TGTGCCAGCAGACGAGCGGGGACGTACAATGAGCAGTTCTTC	CASRRAGTYNEQFF
TRBV14	.	TRBJ2-5	TGTGCCAGCAGCCAAGATCTCAGGGGAGAGACCCAGTACTTC	CASSQDLRGETQYF
TRBV6-1	TRBD1	TRBJ1-5	TGTGCCAGCAGCTGGGGACAGGGAGGCCAGCCCCAGCATTTT	CASSWGQGGQPQHF
TRBV5-1	TRBD2	TRBJ2-2	TGCGCCAGCAGCCCAGGACTAGCGGGGTTCACCGGGGAGCTGTTTTTT	CASSPGLAGFTGELFF
TRBV11-2	.	TRBJ1-5	TGTGCCAGCAGCTCAACTGGCGGTCAGCCCCAGCATTTT	CASSSTGGQPQHF
TRBV6-1	TRBD1	TRBJ1-6	TGTGCCAGCAGTGTGGACAGGTTGAGTTCACCCCTCCACTTT	CASSVDRLSSPLHF
TRBV7-9	.	TRBJ2-7	TGTGCCAGCAGCCTCGGGGTCTACGAGCAGTACTTC	CASSLGVYEQYF
TRBV5-4	.	TRBJ2-1	TGTGCCAGCAGCTTGCCCACTCACAATGAGCAGTTCTTC	CASSLPTHNEQFF
TRBV18	.	TRBJ1-1	TGTGCCAGCTCACCCGGACAGTTTGGGACTGAAGCTTTCTTT	CASSPGQFGTEAFF
TRBV29-1	.	TRBJ1-5	TGCAGCGTTGATTCGGACGGACAAGGGCCCCAGCATTTT	CSVDSDGQGPQHF
TRBV28	TRBD1	TRBJ1-1	TGTGCCAGCAGTAAGACAGGGGTAGGGACTGAAGCTTTCTTT	CASSKTGVGTEAFF
TRBV27	.	TRBJ2-3	TGTGCCAGCAACTCGTGGGATACGCAGTATTTT	CASNSWDTQYF
TRBV11-3	.	TRBJ2-1	TGTGCCAGCAGCTTAGGTGTGGGCCAGGGTTTGTACAATGAGCAGTTCTTC	CASSLGVGQGLYNEQFF
TRBV4-1	.	TRBJ2-7	TGCGCCAGCAGCCAAGTCAACGGGGAATACGAGCAGTACTTC	CASSQVNGEYEQYF
TRBV7-8	.	TRBJ2-3	TGTGCCAGCAGCTTAGTACCCTACACAGATACGCAGTATTTT	CASSLVPYTDTQYF
TRBV2	TRBD1	TRBJ1-6	TGTGCCAGCAGTGAAGGGGGACAGAGAGGTTCACCCCTCCACTTT	CASSEGGQRGSPLHF
TRBV4-2	TRBD2	TRBJ2-1	TGTGCCAGCAGCCAAGAAATATCAGCGGGAGAGGAGCAGTTCTTC	CASSQEISAGEEQFF
TRBV25-1	.	TRBJ1-5	TGTGCCAGCAGAGGGGGTAGCAATCAGCCCCAGCATTTT	CASRGGSNQPQHF
TRBV5-4	TRBD2	TRBJ2-3	TGTGCCAGCAGCTCCCTAGCGGGAAGGTTTGCAGATACGCAGTATTTT	CASSSLAGRFADTQYF